This entry describes one T cell receptor (beta chain). What it binds is not known. Within the sample, other DNA sequences also encode this same CDR3. Trimming removed 0 bases from V and 1 base from J, with 7 bases in between. The length of the CDR3 is 14 residues. Looked up from germline, CDR1 is MNHEY and CDR2 is SVGAGI. The data belong to a study of T cell responses to AZD1222 COVID-19 vaccine. Whole-study findings and limits: Breadth and depth of Spike-specific TCRs rose after two AZD1222 doses.

This table comes from immunoSEQ multiplex PCR, and its TCRdb copy is limited to in-frame clones, with some not included. The sample contains approximately 120,000 clones, about 90% of which appear only once. The sequence was obtained from an adult in good health. Sequences were derived from peripheral blood, sampled on day 0 of AZD1222 vaccination. The rearrangement links TRBV6-5 to TRBJ2-7; D ambiguous. The CDR3, as DNA: TGTGCCAGCAGTTACTCCTCTATTTCCTACGAGCAGTACTTC. Protein: CASSYSSISYEQYF.